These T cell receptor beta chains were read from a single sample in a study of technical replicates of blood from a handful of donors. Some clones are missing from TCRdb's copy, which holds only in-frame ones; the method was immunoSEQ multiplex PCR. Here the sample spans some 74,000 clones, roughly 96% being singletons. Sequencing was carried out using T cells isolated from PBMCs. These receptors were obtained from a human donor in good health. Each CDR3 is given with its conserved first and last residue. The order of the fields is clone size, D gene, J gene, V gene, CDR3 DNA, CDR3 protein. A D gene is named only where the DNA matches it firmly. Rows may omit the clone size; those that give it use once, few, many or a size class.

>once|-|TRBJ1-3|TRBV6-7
TGTGCCCAAGCGGGGGTTTTGTGGACCATATATTTT
CAQAGVLWTIYF
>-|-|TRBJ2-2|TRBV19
TGTGCCAGTAGTACCGACAGTTTCGCCGGGGAGCTGTTTTTT
CASSTDSFAGELFF
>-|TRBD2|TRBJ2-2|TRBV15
TGTGCCACCACCCGGGGAGGGGTTCACGGGGAGCTGTTTTTT
CATTRGGVHGELFF
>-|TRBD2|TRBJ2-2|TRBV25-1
TGTGCCAGCAGTGAACTGGGCGGGGGAGAGAACACCGGGGAGCTGTTTTTT
CASSELGGGENTGELFF
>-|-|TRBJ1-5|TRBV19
TGTGCCAGTAGTATAGGTCCCCGGGACAACGGGCGGCCCCAGCATTTT
CASSIGPRDNGRPQHF
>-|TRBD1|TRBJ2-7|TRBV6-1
TGTGCCAGCAGTTTGGACAGGGGACGGGACGAGCAGTACTTC
CASSLDRGRDEQYF
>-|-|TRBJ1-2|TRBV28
TGTGCCAGCAGTTTATGGCCCGGGAACTATGGCTACACCTTC
CASSLWPGNYGYTF
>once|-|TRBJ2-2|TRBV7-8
TGTGCCAGCAGAGCGGAGGTCGCGAACACCGGGGAGCTGTTTTTT
CASRAEVANTGELFF
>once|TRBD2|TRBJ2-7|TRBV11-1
TGTGCCAGCAGCTTATCATACCCGGCTAGCGGGAGATACGAGCAGTACTTC
CASSLSYPASGRYEQYF
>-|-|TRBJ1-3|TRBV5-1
TGCGCCAGCAGCTTGGGGGACATCGGAAACACCATATATTTT
CASSLGDIGNTIYF
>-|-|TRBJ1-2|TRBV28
TGTGCCAGCACCTCCGTGTATCGCTATGGCTACACCTTC
CASTSVYRYGYTF
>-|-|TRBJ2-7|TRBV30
TGTGCCTGGAGTCTACTCCCAAGAAGCCAGTACTTC
CAWSLLPRSQYF
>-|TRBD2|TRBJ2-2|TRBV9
TGTGCCAGCAGCGTAGGCGGGGGGGCCGACACCGGGGAGCTGTTTTTT
CASSVGGGADTGELFF
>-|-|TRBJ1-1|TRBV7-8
TGTGCCAGCAGCCCCCGGCTCGTCCGCAGGGAGGCCACTGAAGCTTTCTTT
CASSPRLVRREATEAFF
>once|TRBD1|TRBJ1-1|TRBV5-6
TGTGCCAGCAGCTTTGAGGGGGCGGACACTGAAGCTTTCTTT
CASSFEGADTEAFF
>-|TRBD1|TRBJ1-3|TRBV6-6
TGTGCCAGCCGGCCGGGACAGGGGTCGAACACCATATATTTT
CASRPGQGSNTIYF
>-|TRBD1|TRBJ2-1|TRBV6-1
TGTGCCTCCACCCGAGGGACAGGGGCCTACAATGAGCAGTTCTTC
CASTRGTGAYNEQFF
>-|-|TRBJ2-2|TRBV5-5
TGTGCCAGCAGCCCCCAACTAGTCCCCGTGGGGGAGCTGTTTTTT
CASSPQLVPVGELFF
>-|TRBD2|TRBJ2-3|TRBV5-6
TGTGCCAGCAGGAGTGGACTAGCGGGATTCTCAGATACGCAGTATTTT
CASRSGLAGFSDTQYF
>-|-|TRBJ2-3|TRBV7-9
TGTGCCAGCAGCTTAGGGGGCCCGGCAGATACGCAGTATTTT
CASSLGGPADTQYF
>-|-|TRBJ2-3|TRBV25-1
TGTGCCAGCAGTGAACCCCTGCAGAGGGCAGATACGCAGTATTTT
CASSEPLQRADTQYF
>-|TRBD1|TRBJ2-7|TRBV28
TGTGCCAGCAGTTTAATACTGTGGACAGGGAACTACGAGCAGTACTTC
CASSLILWTGNYEQYF
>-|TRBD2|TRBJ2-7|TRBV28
TGTGCCAGCAGTATACCGGGACTAGCTTTCGAGCAGTACTTC
CASSIPGLAFEQYF
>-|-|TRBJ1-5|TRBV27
TGTGCCAGCAGTACCGAACAGGGAAGTCAGCCCCAGCATTTT
CASSTEQGSQPQHF
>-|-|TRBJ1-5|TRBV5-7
TGTGCCAGCAGCTTGGGTACGGGAGGTGGTCGCAATCAGCCCCAGCATTTT
CASSLGTGGGRNQPQHF
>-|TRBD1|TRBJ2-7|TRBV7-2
TGTGCCAGCACGACCGGGACAGGGAGCCACGAGCAGTACTTC
CASTTGTGSHEQYF